This entry lists 15 T cell receptor beta chains sequenced from one sample in a study of CD8+CD57+ T cells in acquired aplastic anemia. CDR3 and TCR beta VDJ profiling relied on a genomic DNA template. From the reads, TCRdb called clonotypes with MiXCR, one entry per CDR3 protein. Of a few hundred thousand distinct CDR3 sequences listed, 25% to 40% are singletons. Patients included in sequencing had previously demonstrated CD8+CD57+ cell expansion by flow cytometry. The specimen was sorted CD4+, CD8+, or CD8+CD57+ T cells (not recorded which) from PBMCs. The receptors were gathered from a human donor with aplastic anemia.

Remarks on this clonotype: This clone may be a read error of a much larger clone one base away. Here the CDR3 reads CASREDRVRDNEQFF. In DNA form, the CDR3 reads TGTGCCAGTAGGGAGGACAGGGTACGGGACAATGAGCAGTTCTTC. V and J are TRBV19 and TRBJ2-1, with 8 bases matching TRBD1. V gave up 6 bases and J gave up 5 bases; unmatched junction bases: 9. Germline V gene lookup returns CDR1 LNHDA and CDR2 SQIVND (reference sequence). CDR3 length: 15 amino acids.

This clonotype was picked up a small number of times. The V and J genes are TRBV7-2 and TRBJ2-5, with D unresolved. Germline CDR1 and CDR2: SGHTA and FQGNSA. The CDR3 has 14 amino acids. Trimming removed 0 bases at V and 7 bases at J, with 12 bases between. In DNA, the CDR3 is TGTGCCAGCAGCTTAGCGGCTGAACCGGCGACCCAGTACTTC. This gives the protein CASSLAAEPATQYF.

A few counts support this clonotype. The chain links TRBV12-3 or TRBV12-4 to TRBJ1-1; D is unresolved. This CDR3 is built from 11 residues. V lost 3 bases and J 8 bases, leaving 7 bases between the germline ends. The DNA of the CDR3 is TGTGCCAGCAGTTTGTGGGAGGAAGCTTTCTTT. It is translated as CASSLWEEAFF.

This clonotype was seen many times. The chain carries TRBV20-1 and TRBJ2-7; 7 positions match TRBD2. The length of the CDR3 is 13 residues. The V gene end was trimmed by 3 bases and the J gene end by 4 bases; junction bases not matched to a gene: 6. Per germline, CDR1 DFQATT and CDR2 SNEGSKA (reference sequence). CDR3 protein: CSARSGRGYEQYF. The CDR3 DNA reads as TGCAGTGCTAGGTCGGGGCGGGGGTACGAGCAGTACTTC.

The chain is built from TRBV7-2 and TRBJ1-5; weak D call: TRBD1 (6 bases). V gave up 5 bases and J gave up 4 bases, with 12 bases separating them. The CDR3 is 14 residues long. The V gene's germline CDR1 is SGHTA and CDR2 FQGNSA. CDR3 in amino acids: CTSSQGQINQPQHF. The CDR3 nucleotides read TGTACCAGCAGCCAGGGGCAGATTAATCAGCCCCAGCATTTT.

This clonotype was recorded at least ten times. V usage is TRBV7-8 and J usage is TRBJ1-6; D perhaps matches TRBD1 (5 bases). The CDR3 has 14 residues. Per germline, CDR1 SGHVS and CDR2 FQNEAQ. V gave up 4 bases and J gave up 7 bases, with 11 bases separating them. The CDR3 bases are TGTGCCAGCAGCTCCCCGGGGGGAAATTCACCCCTCCACTTT. Its protein is CASSSPGGNSPLHF.

This sequence joins TRBV11-1 and TRBJ2-2, with 9 positions matching TRBD2. This CDR3 spans 17 amino acids. Germline assignment: CDR1 SGHAT and CDR2 FQDESV (reference sequence). Trimming at V came to 1 base and at J to 6 bases, leaving 9 bases not matched to a gene. CDR3 in DNA: TGTGCCAGCAGCTTAGTGTTAGCGGGAGATTTGGCCGGGGAGCTGTTTTTT. Its protein product is CASSLVLAGDLAGELFF.

V and J are TRBV12-3 or TRBV12-4 and TRBJ1-4; possibly TRBD1 for D (5 bases). V shed 4 bases and J shed 10 bases, with 16 bases lying between them. This CDR3 is 14 amino acids long. The CDR3 region is CASSYREGMGKLFF. The CDR3 DNA reads as TGTGCCAGCAGTTATAGAGAGGGGATGGGAAAACTGTTTTTT.

In regard to this clonotype: Given a much more abundant clone one base away, this may be a read error. This sequence joins TRBV20-1 and TRBJ2-7, with 9 bases matching TRBD1. CDR1 is DFQATT, CDR2 SNEGSKA, per germline (reference sequence). This CDR3 region has 12 residues. The CDR3 spells CRLDRGGHEQYF. In DNA form, the CDR3 reads TGCAGATTGGACAGGGGTGGCCACGAGCAGTACTTC.

This clonotype was recorded many times. V is TRBV20-1 and J is TRBJ1-6, with a possible D match to TRBD1 (6 bases). Trimming stripped 0 bases from V and 6 bases from J, with 15 bases between. This CDR3 spans 16 amino acids. Germline assignment: CDR1 DFQATT and CDR2 SNEGSKA (reference sequence). DNA for the CDR3: TGCAGTGCTAGAGATCTCACCAGGGGTCCTAATTCACCCCTCCACTTT. It codes for CSARDLTRGPNSPLHF.

The genes are TRBV9 and TRBJ2-3; no clear D gene. V was clipped by 0 bases and J by 0 bases, with 8 bases between them. CDR3 length: 15 residues. The V gene's germline CDR1 is SGDLS and CDR2 YYNGEE. In DNA, the CDR3 is TGTGCCAGCAGCGTAGGGCGATATAGCACAGATACGCAGTATTTT. Encoded protein: CASSVGRYSTDTQYF. The variable domain in full, completed from reference TRBV9 and TRBJ2-3, reads DSGVTQTPKHLITATGQRVTLRCSPRSGDLSVYWYQQSLDQGLQFLIQYYNGEERAKGNILERFSAQQFPDLHSELNLSSLELGDSALYFCASSVGRYSTDTQYFGPGTRLTVL.

This clonotype was picked up many times. This chain connects TRBV6-2 or TRBV6-3 to TRBJ1-2; 7 nucleotides line up with TRBD1. V lost 4 bases and J lost 0; bases outside the gene matches: 14. In germline, CDR1 is MNHEY, CDR2 SVGEGT. The CDR3 length is 18 residues. The CDR3 sequence: CASSSTGRRPLANYGYTF. CDR3 nucleotide sequence: TGTGCCAGCAGTTCGACAGGGCGCCGGCCGTTAGCTAACTATGGCTACACCTTC.

This clonotype has ten or more counts. The chain links TRBV5-1 to TRBJ1-6, with 7 bases that match TRBD1. CDR1 is SGHRS, CDR2 YFSETQ, per germline. The CDR3 spans 15 residues. V gave up 0 bases and J gave up 7 bases; unmatched junction bases: 4. CDR3: CASSLGQGDNSPLHF. The CDR3 DNA reads as TGCGCCAGCAGCTTGGGACAGGGTGACAATTCACCCCTCCACTTT.

This chain links TRBV10-3 with TRBJ1-1, with D tentatively TRBD1 (6 bases). Per germline, CDR1 ENHRY and CDR2 SYGVKD. There are 13 residues in the CDR3. The V and J ends lost 6 bases and 7 bases respectively, with 15 bases between them. CDR3 loop: CAIRLTGQNEAFF. The CDR3 region has the DNA TGTGCCATCAGGCTCACCGGACAGAATGAAGCTTTCTTT.

The V call is TRBV24-1, the J call TRBJ2-5, with 11 bases aligning to TRBD1. This CDR3 is built from 14 residues. With V trimmed by 7 bases and J by 4 bases, 4 bases remained unmatched. The germline V gene encodes CDR1 KGHDR and CDR2 SFDVKD. The CDR3: CATSGTGGGETQYF. CDR3 DNA: TGTGCCACCAGCGGGACAGGGGGTGGAGAGACCCAGTACTTC.